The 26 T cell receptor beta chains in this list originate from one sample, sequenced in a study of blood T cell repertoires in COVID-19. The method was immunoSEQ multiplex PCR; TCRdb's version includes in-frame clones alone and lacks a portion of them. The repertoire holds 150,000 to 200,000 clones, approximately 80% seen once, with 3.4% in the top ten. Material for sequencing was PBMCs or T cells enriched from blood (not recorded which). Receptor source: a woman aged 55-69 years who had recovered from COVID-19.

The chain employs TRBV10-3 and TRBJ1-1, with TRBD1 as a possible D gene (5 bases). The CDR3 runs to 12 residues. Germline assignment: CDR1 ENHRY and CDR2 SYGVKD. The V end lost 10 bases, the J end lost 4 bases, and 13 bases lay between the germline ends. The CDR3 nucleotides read TGTGCCACCTGGGCCGGGGGCACTGAAGCTTTCTTT. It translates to CATWAGGTEAFF.

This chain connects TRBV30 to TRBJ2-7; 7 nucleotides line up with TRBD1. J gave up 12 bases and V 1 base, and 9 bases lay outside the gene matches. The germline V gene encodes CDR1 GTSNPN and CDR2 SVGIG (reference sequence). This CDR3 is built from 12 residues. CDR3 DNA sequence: TGTGCCTGGAGTGAAACGGACAGGCTGAGGTACTTC. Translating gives CAWSETDRLRYF.

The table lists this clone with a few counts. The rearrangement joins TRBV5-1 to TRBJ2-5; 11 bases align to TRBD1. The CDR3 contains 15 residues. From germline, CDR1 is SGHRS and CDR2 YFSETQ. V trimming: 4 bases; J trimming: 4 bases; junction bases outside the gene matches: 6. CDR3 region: CASSPWTGGRETQYF. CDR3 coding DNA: TGCGCCAGCAGCCCGTGGACAGGGGGCAGAGAGACCCAGTACTTC. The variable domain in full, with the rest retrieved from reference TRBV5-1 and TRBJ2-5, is KAGVTQTPRYLIKTRGQQVTLSCSPISGHRSVSWYQQTPGQGLQFLFEYFSETQRNKGNFPGRFSGRQFSNSRSEMNVSTLELGDSALYLCASSPWTGGRETQYFGPGTRLLVL.

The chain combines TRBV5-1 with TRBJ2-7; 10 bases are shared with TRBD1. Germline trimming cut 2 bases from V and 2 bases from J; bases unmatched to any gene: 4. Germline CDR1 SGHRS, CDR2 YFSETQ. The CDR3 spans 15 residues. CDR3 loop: CASSFWTGGTYEQYF. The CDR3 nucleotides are TGCGCCAGCAGCTTCTGGACAGGGGGAACCTACGAGCAGTACTTC.

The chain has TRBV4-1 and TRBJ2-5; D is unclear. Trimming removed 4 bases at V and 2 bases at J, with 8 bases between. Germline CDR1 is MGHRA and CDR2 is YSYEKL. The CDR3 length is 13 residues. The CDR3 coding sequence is TGCGCCAGCAGCCCTCTACCTCAAGAGACCCAGTACTTC. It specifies CASSPLPQETQYF.

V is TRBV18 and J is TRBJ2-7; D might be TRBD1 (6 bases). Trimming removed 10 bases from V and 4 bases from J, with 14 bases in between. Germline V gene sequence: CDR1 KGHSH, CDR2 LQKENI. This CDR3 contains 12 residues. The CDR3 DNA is TGTGCCAACCCTACCAGGGGTTACGAGCAGTACTTC. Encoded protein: CANPTRGYEQYF.

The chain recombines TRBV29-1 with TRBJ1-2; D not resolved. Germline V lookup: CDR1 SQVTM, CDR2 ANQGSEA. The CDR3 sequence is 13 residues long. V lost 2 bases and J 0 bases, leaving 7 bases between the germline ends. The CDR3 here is CSVERGSNYGYTF. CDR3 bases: TGCAGCGTTGAAAGAGGGTCTAACTATGGCTACACCTTC.

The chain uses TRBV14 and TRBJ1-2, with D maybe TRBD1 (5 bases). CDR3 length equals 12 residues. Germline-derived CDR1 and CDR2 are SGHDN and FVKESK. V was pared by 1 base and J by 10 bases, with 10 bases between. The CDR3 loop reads CASSQVVGPYTF. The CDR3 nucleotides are TGTGCCAGCAGCCAAGTTGTGGGGCCCTACACCTTC.

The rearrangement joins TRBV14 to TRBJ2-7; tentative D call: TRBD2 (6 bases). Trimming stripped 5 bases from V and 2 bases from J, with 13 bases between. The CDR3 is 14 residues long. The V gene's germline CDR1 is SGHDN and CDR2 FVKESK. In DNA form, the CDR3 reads TGTGCCAGCAGCTCAAGGCCGGGGGCCTACGAGCAGTACTTC. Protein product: CASSSRPGAYEQYF.

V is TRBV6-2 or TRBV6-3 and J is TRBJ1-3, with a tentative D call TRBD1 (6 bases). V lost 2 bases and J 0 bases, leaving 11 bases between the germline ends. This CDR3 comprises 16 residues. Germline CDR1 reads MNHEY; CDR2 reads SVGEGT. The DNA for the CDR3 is TGTGCCAGCAGTTACGCTCAAGGGGGCTCTGGAAACACCATATATTTT. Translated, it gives CASSYAQGGSGNTIYF.

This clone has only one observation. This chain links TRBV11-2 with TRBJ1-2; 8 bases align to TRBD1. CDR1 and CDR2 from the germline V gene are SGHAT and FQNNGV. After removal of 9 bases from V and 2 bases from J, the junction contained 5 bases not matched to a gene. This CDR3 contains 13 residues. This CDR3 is CARKQGDNYGYTF. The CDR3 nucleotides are TGTGCCAGAAAACAGGGGGACAACTATGGCTACACCTTC.

The CDR3 region has the DNA TGTGCCAGCAGCCCTCGGACTAGCGGGGGTCACCATACGCAGTATTTT. Protein sequence: CASSPRTSGGHHTQYF. The J gene is TRBJ2-3, the V gene TRBV7-2; 13 bases are a match to TRBD2. Unmatched junction bases numbered 9, after V lost 5 bases and J lost 7 bases. The CDR3 has 16 amino acids. Germline assignment: CDR1 SGHTA and CDR2 FQGNSA.

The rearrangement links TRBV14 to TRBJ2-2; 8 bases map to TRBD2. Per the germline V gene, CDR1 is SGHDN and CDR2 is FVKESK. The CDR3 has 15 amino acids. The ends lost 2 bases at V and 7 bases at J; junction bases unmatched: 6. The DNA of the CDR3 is TGTGCCAGCAGCCAATCGGGGGGGCGTATCGGGGAGCTGTTTTTT. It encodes CASSQSGGRIGELFF.

CDR3 residues: CASSLAPVNYGYTF. For the CDR3, the DNA is TGTGCCAGCAGCTTAGCTCCAGTCAACTATGGCTACACCTTC. The chain couples TRBV7-9 to TRBJ1-2; unclear D gene. The length of the CDR3 is 14 residues. Per germline, CDR1 SEHNR and CDR2 FQNEAQ (reference sequence). Trimming removed 0 bases at V and 2 bases at J, with 7 bases between. The full variable domain, with the rest looked up from reference TRBV7-9 and TRBJ1-2, is DTGVSQNPRHKITKRGQNVTFRCDPISEHNRLYWYRQTLGQGPEFLTYFQNEAQLEKSRLLSDRFSAERPKGSFSTLEIQRTEQGDSAMYLCASSLAPVNYGYTFGSGTRLTVV.

The CDR3 region has the DNA TGTGCCAGCAGTGGGGGGCTTAATGAAAAACTGTTTTTT. The encoded protein is CASSGGLNEKLFF. This chain connects TRBV2 to TRBJ1-4, with a possible D match to TRBD1 (6 bases). Trimming cost V 4 bases and J 4 bases, with 7 bases left between them. In germline, CDR1 is SNHLY, CDR2 FYNNEI. The CDR3 runs 13 residues.

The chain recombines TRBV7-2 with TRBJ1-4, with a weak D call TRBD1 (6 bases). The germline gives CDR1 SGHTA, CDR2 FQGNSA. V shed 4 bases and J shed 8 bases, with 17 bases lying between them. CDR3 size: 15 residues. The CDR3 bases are TGTGCCAGCAGCTCCGAACAGGGAGTGAGGGAAAAACTGTTTTTT. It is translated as CASSSEQGVREKLFF.

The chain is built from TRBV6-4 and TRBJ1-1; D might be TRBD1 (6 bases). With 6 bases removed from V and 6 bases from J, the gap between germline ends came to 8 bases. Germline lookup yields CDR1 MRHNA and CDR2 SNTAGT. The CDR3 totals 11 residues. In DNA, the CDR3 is TGTGCCAGCAGACAGGGATCTGAAGCTTTCTTT. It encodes CASRQGSEAFF.

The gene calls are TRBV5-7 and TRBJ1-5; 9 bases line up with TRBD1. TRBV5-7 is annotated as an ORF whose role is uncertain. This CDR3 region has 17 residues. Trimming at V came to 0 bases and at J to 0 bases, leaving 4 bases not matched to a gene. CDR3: CASSLGDRDPSNQPQHF. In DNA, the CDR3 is TGTGCCAGCAGCTTGGGGGACAGGGACCCTAGCAATCAGCCCCAGCATTTT.

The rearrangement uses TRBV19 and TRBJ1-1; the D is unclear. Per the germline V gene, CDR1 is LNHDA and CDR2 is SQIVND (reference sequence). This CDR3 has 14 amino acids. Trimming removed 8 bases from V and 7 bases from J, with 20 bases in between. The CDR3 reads CASGQDGRALEAFF. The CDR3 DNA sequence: TGTGCCAGTGGTCAAGACGGGCGGGCCCTTGAAGCTTTCTTT.

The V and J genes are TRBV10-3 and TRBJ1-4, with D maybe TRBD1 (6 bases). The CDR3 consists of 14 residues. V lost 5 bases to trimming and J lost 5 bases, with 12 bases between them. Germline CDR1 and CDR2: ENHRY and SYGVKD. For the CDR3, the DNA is TGTGCCATCAGTCTGGCGGGGGCGAATGAAAAACTGTTTTTT. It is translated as CAISLAGANEKLFF.

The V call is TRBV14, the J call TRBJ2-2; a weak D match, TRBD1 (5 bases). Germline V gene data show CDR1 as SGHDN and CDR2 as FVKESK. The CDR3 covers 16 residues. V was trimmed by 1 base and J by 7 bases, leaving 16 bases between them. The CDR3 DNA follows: TGTGCCAGCAGCCAAGTTAGAGACAGCTTGGGCGGGGAGCTGTTTTTT. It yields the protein CASSQVRDSLGGELFF. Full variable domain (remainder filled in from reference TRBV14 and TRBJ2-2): EAGVTQFPSHSVIEKGQTVTLRCDPISGHDNLYWYRRVMGKEIKFLLHFVKESKQDESGMPNNRFLAERTGGTYSTLKVQPAELEDSGVYFCASSQVRDSLGGELFFGEGSRLTVL.

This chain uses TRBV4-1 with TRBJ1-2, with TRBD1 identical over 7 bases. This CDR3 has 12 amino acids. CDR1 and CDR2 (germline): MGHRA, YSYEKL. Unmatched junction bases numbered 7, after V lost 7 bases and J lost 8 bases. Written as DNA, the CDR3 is TGCGCCAGCACCCAGACAGGGAGAGGCTACACCTTC. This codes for CASTQTGRGYTF.

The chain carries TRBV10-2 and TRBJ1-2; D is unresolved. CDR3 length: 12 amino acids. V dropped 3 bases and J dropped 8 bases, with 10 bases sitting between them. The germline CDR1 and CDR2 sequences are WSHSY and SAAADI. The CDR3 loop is CASSEGSGGYTF. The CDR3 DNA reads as TGCGCCAGCAGTGAAGGTTCGGGGGGCTACACCTTC.

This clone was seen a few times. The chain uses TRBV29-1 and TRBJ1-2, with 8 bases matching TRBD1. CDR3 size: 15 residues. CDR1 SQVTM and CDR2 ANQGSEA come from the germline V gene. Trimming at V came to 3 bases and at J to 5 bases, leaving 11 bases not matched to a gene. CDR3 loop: CSVDLSGGAGYGYTF. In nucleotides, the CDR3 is TGCAGCGTTGACCTTTCAGGGGGCGCTGGGTATGGCTACACCTTC.

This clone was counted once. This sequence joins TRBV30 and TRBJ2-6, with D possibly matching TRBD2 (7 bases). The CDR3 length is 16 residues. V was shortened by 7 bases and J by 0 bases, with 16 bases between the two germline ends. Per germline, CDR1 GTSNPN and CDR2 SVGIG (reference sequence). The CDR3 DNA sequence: TGTGCCTCGAACACGGGGGGCCTCTCTGGGGCCAACGTCCTGACTTTC. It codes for CASNTGGLSGANVLTF. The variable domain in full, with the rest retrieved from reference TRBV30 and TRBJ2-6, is SQTIHQWPATLVQPVGSPLSLECTVEGTSNPNLYWYRQAAGRGLQLLFYSVGIGQISSEVPQNLSASRPQDRQFILSSKKLLLSDSGFYLCASNTGGLSGANVLTFGAGSRLTVL.

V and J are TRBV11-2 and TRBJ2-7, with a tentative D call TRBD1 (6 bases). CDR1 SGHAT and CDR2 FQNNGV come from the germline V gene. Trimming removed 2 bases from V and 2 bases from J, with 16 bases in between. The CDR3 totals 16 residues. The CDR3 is CASSLRGRGPTYEQYF. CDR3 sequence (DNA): TGTGCCAGCAGCTTAAGGGGCAGGGGCCCTACCTACGAGCAGTACTTC.